Presented here are 32 T cell receptor beta chains from one specimen sequenced in a study of T cells expressing NK-cell markers (dated by TCRdb to between 2020 and 2021). Libraries were prepared through 5' RACE. Sequencing instrument: Illumina HiSeq 2000. The reads went through TCRdb reprocessing, and each CDR3 protein sequence gets one entry with no DNA. The sample table on file contains roughly 390,000 distinct CDR3 sequences. Of the sample, 4% to 6.5% falls within the top ten clones. The source material was blood T cells: a sorted CD56 or NKG2C T cell subset, CD4+ or CD8+ T cells, or bulk PBMC T cells (not recorded which). These receptors all stem from a man aged 18-75 years in good health.

The gene calls are TRBV20-1 and TRBJ2-3. Germline CDR1 DFQATT, CDR2 SNEGSKA (reference sequence). The CDR3 loop spans 13 amino acids. This chain's CDR3 is CSARDGIMGTQYF.

The chain combines TRBV6-1 with TRBJ1-5. The germline gives CDR1 MNHNS, CDR2 SASEGT. This CDR3 is built from 15 residues. The chain's CDR3 is CASSLRTEGNQPQHF.

J is TRBJ2-1 and V is TRBV5-6; no DNA is available, so the TRBD1 call from TCRdb remains unchecked. The CDR3 runs 14 residues. CDR1 is SGHDT, CDR2 YYEEEE, per germline. The chain's CDR3 is CASSRGDHYNEQFF.

The genes are TRBV20-1 and TRBJ2-1; TCRdb returns TRBD1, unconfirmable since there is no DNA. Germline CDR1 DFQATT, CDR2 SNEGSKA (reference sequence). This CDR3 spans 15 amino acids. The CDR3 spells CSASVWGGRGNEQFF.

The chain uses TRBV29-1 and TRBJ2-1; without DNA, the TCRdb call of TRBD1 cannot be checked. This CDR3 has 12 amino acids. Germline V CDR1 and CDR2: SQVTM, ANQGSEA. The CDR3 region is CSHRGGNNEQFF.

The chain is built from TRBV19 and TRBJ1-2. The length of the CDR3 is 14 residues. CDR1 is LNHDA, CDR2 SQIVND, per germline (reference sequence). The CDR3 spells CASSIVPGLYGYTF.

The chain links TRBV5-6 to TRBJ2-1; there is no DNA to check the TCRdb D call of TRBD1. Germline V CDR1 and CDR2: SGHDT, YYEEEE. This CDR3 comprises 15 residues. The CDR3 loop is CASSLVDRRSNEQFF.

The chain uses TRBV5-1 and TRBJ1-1; TCRdb returns TRBD1, unconfirmable since there is no DNA. Germline V gene sequence: CDR1 SGHRS, CDR2 YFSETQ. The CDR3 extends over 16 amino acids. CDR3 region: CASSYGQLITDTEAFF.

The genes are TRBV6-4 and TRBJ2-2; the D call from TCRdb, TRBD2, cannot be confirmed without DNA. This CDR3 comprises 22 residues. The V gene's germline CDR1 is MRHNA and CDR2 SNTAGT. CDR3 sequence: CASSPPPLVLSGGARGTGELFF.

The chain recombines TRBV5-1 with TRBJ2-2; TCRdb's D call, TRBD1, is unchecked because there is no DNA. The CDR3 is made up of 16 amino acids. The germline V gene has CDR1 SGHRS and CDR2 YFSETQ. CDR3 protein: CASSPTLVRDGGELFF.

The chain employs TRBV20-1 and TRBJ2-7. CDR3 length equals 13 residues. CDR1 is DFQATT, CDR2 SNEGSKA, per germline (reference sequence). CDR3 sequence reads: CSAESLGLYEQYF.

The chain joins TRBV28 to TRBJ1-2; absent DNA, TCRdb's TRBD1 call cannot be checked. This CDR3 contains 14 residues. Germline assignment: CDR1 MDHEN and CDR2 SYDVKM. CDR3 amino acids: CASIPSGVMGGYTF.

The chain uses TRBV6-1 and TRBJ2-7; the D call from TCRdb, TRBD1, cannot be confirmed without DNA. CDR1 is MNHNS, CDR2 SASEGT, per germline. The CDR3 runs 14 residues. This chain's CDR3 is CASSGSRTNYEQYF.

This rearrangement joins TRBV12-3 or TRBV12-4 to TRBJ1-2; as DNA is missing, the TRBD1 call by TCRdb cannot be tested. The CDR3 sequence is 15 residues long. The CDR3 region is CASSPGQGREYGYTF.

The chain is built from TRBV18 and TRBJ2-3; TCRdb's D gene call, TRBD2, goes unchecked for lack of DNA. Germline V CDR1 and CDR2: KGHSH, LQKENI. CDR3 size: 15 residues. CDR3 amino acids: CASSPTASGGTPPYF.

The rearrangement joins TRBV3-1 to TRBJ2-5; no DNA is available, so the TRBD2 call from TCRdb remains unchecked. CDR1 is LGHDT, CDR2 YNNKEL, per germline (reference sequence). The CDR3 contains 16 residues. The CDR3 protein is CASSQDWGTAQETQYF.

V gene TRBV7-3 combines with J gene TRBJ2-3. Germline assignment: CDR1 SGHTA and CDR2 FQGTGA. The CDR3 runs 15 residues. The CDR3 is CASSFDSSGTDTQYF.

The chain recombines TRBV5-1 with TRBJ2-1; with no DNA, the TCRdb D assignment of TRBD1 cannot be verified. The CDR3 loop spans 12 amino acids. Germline V lookup: CDR1 SGHRS, CDR2 YFSETQ. CDR3 amino acids: CASSPDWGGQFF.

Here the CDR3 reads CASSNGGSNTEAFF. The rearrangement uses TRBV7-3 and TRBJ1-1; the TCRdb D gene call, TRBD1, has no DNA to confirm it. Germline V gives CDR1 SGHTA, CDR2 FQGTGA. This CDR3 has 14 amino acids.

The chain employs TRBV24-1 and TRBJ2-1; there is no DNA to check the TCRdb D call of TRBD1. Germline CDR1 is KGHDR and CDR2 is SFDVKD. CDR3 size: 12 residues. The CDR3 here is CATSLQGHEQFF.

This chain joins TRBV2 and TRBJ2-7; the TCRdb D gene call, TRBD1, has no DNA to confirm it. The CDR3 is 13 amino acids. The germline CDR1 and CDR2 sequences are SNHLY and FYNNEI. CDR3: CASRPLKTYEQYF.

The chain combines TRBV2 with TRBJ2-7; without DNA, the TCRdb call of TRBD1 cannot be checked. This CDR3 region has 15 residues. Looked up from germline, CDR1 is SNHLY and CDR2 is FYNNEI. The CDR3 here is CASSSWGVNSYEQYF.

This chain uses TRBV2 with TRBJ2-1. CDR3 length: 15 amino acids. Germline V gene sequence: CDR1 SNHLY, CDR2 FYNNEI. This chain's CDR3 is CASSTPGSTYNEQFF.

The chain is built from TRBV11-2 and TRBJ2-3; absent DNA, TCRdb's TRBD2 call cannot be checked. The V gene's germline CDR1 is SGHAT and CDR2 FQNNGV. This CDR3 region has 18 residues. The CDR3 sequence: CASHILAGGPSSTDTQYF.

The chain is built from TRBV6-1 and TRBJ1-1; the D call from TCRdb, TRBD1, cannot be confirmed without DNA. CDR1 is MNHNS and CDR2 is SASEGT in the germline V gene. The CDR3 is 12 residues long. The CDR3 region is CASSAQGAEAFF.

V gene TRBV3-1 combines with J gene TRBJ2-7; TCRdb calls TRBD1, which cannot be checked without DNA. The germline CDR1 and CDR2 sequences are LGHDT and YNNKEL (reference sequence). The CDR3 is 17 residues long. The CDR3: CASSQDGTELSSYEQYF.

The chain combines TRBV20-1 with TRBJ2-6; the TCRdb D gene call, TRBD1, has no DNA to confirm it. CDR1 is DFQATT and CDR2 is SNEGSKA in the germline V gene (reference sequence). CDR3 length equals 13 residues. The CDR3 reads CSASGGTQPVLTF.

This sequence joins TRBV5-1 and TRBJ2-2; TCRdb lists TRBD1, though no DNA is available to test this call. CDR3 length: 13 residues. Looked up from germline, CDR1 is SGHRS and CDR2 is YFSETQ. This chain's CDR3 is CASSIQGSGELFF.

The chain links TRBV14 to TRBJ2-7; with no DNA, the TCRdb D assignment of TRBD1 cannot be verified. Germline assignment: CDR1 SGHDN and CDR2 FVKESK. This CDR3 has 17 amino acids. The CDR3 region is CASSQVPLTGKSYEQYF.

The J gene is TRBJ2-3, the V gene TRBV20-1; the TCRdb call, TRBD1, lacks DNA for checking. This CDR3 region has 16 residues. The germline V gene has CDR1 DFQATT and CDR2 SNEGSKA (reference sequence). The CDR3 protein is CSASLIKGGTTDTQYF.

The rearrangement links TRBV6-5 to TRBJ2-5; the TCRdb call, TRBD2, lacks DNA for checking. Germline lookup yields CDR1 MNHEY and CDR2 SVGAGI. The CDR3 loop spans 13 amino acids. The CDR3 is CASSSEGFETQYF.

The chain uses TRBV2 and TRBJ1-6; TCRdb picks TRBD1, but there is no DNA to check that call. Germline V gene data show CDR1 as SNHLY and CDR2 as FYNNEI. The CDR3 has 11 residues. CDR3 sequence reads: CASSETGTLHF. The whole variable domain, remainder taken from reference TRBV2 and TRBJ1-6, is EPEVTQTPSHQVTQMGQEVILRCVPISNHLYFYWYRQILGQKVEFLVSFYNNEISEKSEIFDDQFSVERPDGSNFTLKIRSTKLEDSAMYFCASSETGTLHFGNGTRLTVT.